A single sample is the source of the 21 T cell receptor beta chains below, sequenced in a study of OX40 agonist ivuxolimab in advanced cancers. Profiling relied on immunoSEQ multiplex PCR, and the TCRdb table lists in-frame clones only, not all of them. The sample includes about 31,000 clones, more than 90% of them seen just once. The specimen comprised CD4+ or CD8+ T cells sorted from blood, sampled in a trial of the OX40 agonist ivuxolimab. These receptors were obtained from an adult with an advanced solid tumor such as melanoma, head and neck, liver or kidney cancer.

This chain uses TRBV5-1 with TRBJ2-3; 13 nucleotides agree with TRBD2. The junction had 6 bases not matched to a gene; V was cut back by 2 bases and J by 6 bases. The CDR3 sequence is 16 residues long. Germline-derived CDR1 and CDR2 are SGHRS and YFSETQ. CDR3 nucleotides: TGCGCCAGCAGCTTCGGACTAGCGGGAGTCCTTGATACGCAGTATTTT. This codes for CASSFGLAGVLDTQYF.

The rearrangement links TRBV30 to TRBJ2-7; maybe TRBD1 (7 bases). Germline loops: CDR1 GTSNPN, CDR2 SVGIG (reference sequence). This CDR3 spans 14 amino acids. With 3 bases removed from V and 2 bases from J, the gap between germline ends came to 14 bases. The CDR3: CAWSPGGSPYEQYF. In nucleotides, the CDR3 is TGTGCCTGGAGCCCAGGGGGGAGTCCCTACGAGCAGTACTTC.

The genes are TRBV27 and TRBJ1-1; 11 bases agree with TRBD1. The CDR3 totals 13 residues. Unmatched junction bases numbered 5, after V lost 2 bases and J lost 12 bases. Germline V CDR1 and CDR2: MNHEY, SMNVEV (reference sequence). This CDR3 reads CASSLGQGAETFF. The CDR3 coding sequence is TGTGCCAGCAGTTTAGGACAGGGGGCGGAAACTTTCTTT.

The chain carries TRBV27 and TRBJ2-1; the match to TRBD1 covers 8 bases. V was pared by 4 bases and J by 8 bases, with 4 bases of the junction left unmatched. This CDR3 contains 13 residues. Germline loops: CDR1 MNHEY, CDR2 SMNVEV (reference sequence). The CDR3 loop reads CASSYAGGYEQFF. DNA for the CDR3: TGTGCCAGCAGTTACGCAGGGGGCTATGAGCAGTTCTTC.

The chain employs TRBV6-5 and TRBJ2-1; unclear D gene. Germline CDR1 is MNHEY and CDR2 is SVGAGI. This CDR3 contains 13 residues. V was cut by 7 bases and J by 7 bases, with 14 bases left in between. DNA of the CDR3: TGTGCCAGCACCTCAGACTCTTTTAATGAGCAGTTCTTC. This codes for CASTSDSFNEQFF.

The chain combines TRBV2 with TRBJ1-6; D might be TRBD1 (6 bases). There are 14 residues in the CDR3. Per germline, CDR1 SNHLY and CDR2 FYNNEI. V shed 6 bases and J shed 3 bases, with 9 bases lying between them. This chain's CDR3 is CASRGDNYNSPLHF. Here the CDR3 DNA reads TGTGCCAGCAGAGGGGACAACTATAATTCACCCCTCCACTTT.

This clone has a handful of counts. J is TRBJ2-7 and V is TRBV7-2; D is ambiguous. This CDR3 has 12 amino acids. V lost 8 bases, J lost 3 bases, and 11 bases lay in between. Germline values: CDR1 SGHTA, CDR2 FQGNSA. CDR3 in DNA: TGTGCCAGCGGAAATCCCGTCTACGAGCAGTACTTC. Its translation: CASGNPVYEQYF.

The chain uses TRBV7-6 and TRBJ2-3, with D uncertain. In germline, CDR1 is SGHVS, CDR2 FNYEAQ. This CDR3 is built from 14 residues. The V gene lost 2 bases and the J gene lost 1 base, with 7 bases spanning the gap. This chain's CDR3 is CASSLSSGTDTQYF. The CDR3 DNA sequence: TGTGCCAGCAGCTTATCGAGCGGCACAGATACGCAGTATTTT.

The chain is built from TRBV27 and TRBJ2-1; D perhaps matches TRBD2 (5 bases). Germline V gene lookup returns CDR1 MNHEY and CDR2 SMNVEV (reference sequence). The ends were cut back, 5 bases at V and 0 bases at J, with 5 bases in the middle. There are 13 residues in the CDR3. DNA of the CDR3: TGTGCCAGCAGTGGGAGCTCCTACAATGAGCAGTTCTTC. Protein product: CASSGSSYNEQFF.

The V and J genes are TRBV7-9 and TRBJ1-4, with D uncertain. The length of the CDR3 is 15 residues. V dropped 4 bases and J dropped 0 bases, with 9 bases sitting between them. Germline V CDR1 and CDR2: SEHNR, FQNEAQ (reference sequence). The CDR3 DNA sequence: TGTGCCAGCAGCTACCAGGCAGCAACTAATGAAAAACTGTTTTTT. Amino acids: CASSYQAATNEKLFF.

This sequence joins TRBV10-1 and TRBJ2-1; D is unresolved. CDR1 WNHNN and CDR2 SYGVQD come from the germline V gene (reference sequence). V shed 0 bases and J shed 2 bases, with 11 bases lying between them. There are 16 residues in the CDR3. The CDR3 sequence is CASSESSETTYNEQFF. The CDR3 DNA reads as TGCGCCAGCAGTGAGTCAAGCGAGACAACCTACAATGAGCAGTTCTTC.

This clone was seen only once. The chain is built from TRBV28 and TRBJ2-2, with TRBD2 as a possible D gene (6 bases). Trimming took off 1 base at V and 4 bases at J, with 13 bases between the two ends. The CDR3 is 16 amino acids. CDR1 is MDHEN and CDR2 is SYDVKM in the germline V gene. The CDR3 nucleotides read TGTGCCAGCAGTTTATTAGTGGAGGGGCCCACCGGGGAGCTGTTTTTT. Translating it yields CASSLLVEGPTGELFF.

The gene calls are TRBV9 and TRBJ2-7; 10 nucleotides agree with TRBD2. Per germline, CDR1 SGDLS and CDR2 YYNGEE. CDR3 length equals 15 residues. V lost 4 bases to trimming and J lost 4 bases; unmatched junction nucleotides: 8. In DNA, the CDR3 is TGTGCCAGCAGCTCCACTTTAGCGGGAGGTTACGAGCAGTACTTC. The encoded protein is CASSSTLAGGYEQYF.

The chain recombines TRBV21-1 with TRBJ1-1. TRBV21-1 is given as a pseudogene. The CDR3 spans 16 residues. CDR3 sequence (DNA): TGTGCCAGCAGAGGCGCCCCCGCCCATGGGAACACTGAAGCTTTCTTT. Amino acid sequence: CASRGAPAHGNTEAFF.

The rearrangement links TRBV6-5 to TRBJ1-5; TRBD1 matches at 7 bases. Germline values: CDR1 MNHEY, CDR2 SVGAGI. This CDR3 contains 16 residues. V was clipped by 4 bases and J by 2 bases; unmatched bases: 8. The CDR3 DNA is TGTGCCAGCAGTTTATCCGCAGGGGGTGGCAATCAGCCCCAGCATTTT. Amino acids: CASSLSAGGGNQPQHF.

The chain is built from TRBV6-4 and TRBJ1-5; D perhaps matches TRBD1 (6 bases). Germline V gene lookup returns CDR1 MRHNA and CDR2 SNTAGT. The CDR3 extends over 15 amino acids. Trimming pared 0 bases from V and 3 bases from J, leaving 9 bases between. Here the CDR3 reads CASSDSAGANQPQHF. The CDR3 bases are TGTGCCAGCAGTGACTCGGCAGGGGCCAATCAGCCCCAGCATTTT.

The chain uses TRBV28 and TRBJ2-2, with 11 positions matching TRBD1. With 8 bases clipped from V and 4 bases from J, the junction kept 9 bases outside the gene matches. Germline assignment: CDR1 MDHEN and CDR2 SYDVKM. CDR3 length: 16 amino acids. The CDR3 region has the DNA TGTGCCAGCTCCGCCCTGGGGACAGGGGGCACCGGGGAGCTGTTTTTT. This gives the protein CASSALGTGGTGELFF.

This chain uses TRBV11-1 with TRBJ1-5; no clear D gene. Germline loops: CDR1 SGHAT, CDR2 FQDESV (reference sequence). The V end was cut by 1 base, the J end by 3 bases, with 7 bases between. The CDR3 contains 14 residues. The CDR3 sequence: CASSLEGDNQPQHF. CDR3 sequence (DNA): TGTGCCAGCAGCTTAGAAGGAGACAATCAGCCCCAGCATTTT. Using reference TRBV11-1 and TRBJ1-5 for the parts outside the CDR3, the full variable domain is EAEVAQSPRYKITEKSQAVAFWCDPISGHATLYWYRQILGQGPELLVQFQDESVVDDSQLPKDRFSAERLKGVDSTLKIQPAELGDSAMYLCASSLEGDNQPQHFGDGTRLSIL.

About this clone: Its ends do not fully match the called genes, so a read error is possible. The J gene is TRBJ2-1, the V gene TRBV13, with TRBD2 matching over 11 bases. Germline V gene lookup returns CDR1 PRHDT and CDR2 FYEKMQ (reference sequence). The CDR3 is 16 amino acids. DNA of the CDR3: TGTGCCAGCAGCCTAGGTGCGACTAGCGGGAACAATGAGCAGTTCTTC. It is translated as CASSLGATSGNNEQFF. The full variable domain, completed using reference TRBV13 and TRBJ2-1, is AAGVIQSPRHLIKEKRETATLKCYPIPRHDTVYWYQQGPGQDPQFLISFYEKMQSDKGSIPDRFSAQQFSDYHSELNMSSLELGDSALYFCASSLGATSGNNEQFFGPGTRLTVL.

V is TRBV9 and J is TRBJ2-2, with 10 bases that match TRBD2. This CDR3 has 16 residues. V dropped 0 bases and J dropped 7; count of bases not matched to a gene: 6. Germline loops: CDR1 SGDLS, CDR2 YYNGEE. CDR3: CASSVGSGRAGGELFF. The CDR3 DNA reads TGTGCCAGCAGCGTAGGGAGCGGGAGGGCCGGCGGGGAGCTGTTTTTT.

The gene calls are TRBV11-2 and TRBJ2-1, with unresolved D. CDR3 size: 13 residues. Trimming took 2 bases from V and 11 from J, leaving 13 bases between them. Germline-derived CDR1 and CDR2 are SGHAT and FQNNGV. CDR3 bases: TGTGCCAGCAGCTTAAACGACGATATTAAGCAGTTCTTC. Translation: CASSLNDDIKQFF.